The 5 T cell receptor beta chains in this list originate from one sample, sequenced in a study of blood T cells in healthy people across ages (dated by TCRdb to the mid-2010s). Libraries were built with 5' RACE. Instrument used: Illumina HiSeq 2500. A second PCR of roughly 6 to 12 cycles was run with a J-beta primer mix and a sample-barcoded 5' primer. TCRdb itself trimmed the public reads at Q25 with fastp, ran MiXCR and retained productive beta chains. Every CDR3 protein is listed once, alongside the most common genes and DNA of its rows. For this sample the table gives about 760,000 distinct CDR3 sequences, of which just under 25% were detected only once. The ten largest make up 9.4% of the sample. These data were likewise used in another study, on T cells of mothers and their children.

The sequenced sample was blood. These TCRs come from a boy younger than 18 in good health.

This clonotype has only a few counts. The CDR3 loop reads CASSELNHEQFF. In nucleotides, the CDR3 is TGTGCCAGCAGTGAATTGAACCATGAGCAGTTCTTC. The chain joins TRBV25-1 to TRBJ2-7, with D unclear. The DNA end favors TRBJ2-1, so the J call may be wrong. Germline CDR1 is MGHDK and CDR2 is SYGVNS. The CDR3 has 12 residues.

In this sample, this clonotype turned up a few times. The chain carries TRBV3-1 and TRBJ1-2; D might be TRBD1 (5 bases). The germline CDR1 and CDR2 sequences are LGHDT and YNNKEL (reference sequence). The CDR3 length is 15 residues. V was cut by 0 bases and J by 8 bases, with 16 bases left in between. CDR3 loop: CASSQDQGGGHGYTF. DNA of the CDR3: TGTGCCAGCAGCCAAGATCAGGGCGGAGGCCACGGCTACACCTTC.

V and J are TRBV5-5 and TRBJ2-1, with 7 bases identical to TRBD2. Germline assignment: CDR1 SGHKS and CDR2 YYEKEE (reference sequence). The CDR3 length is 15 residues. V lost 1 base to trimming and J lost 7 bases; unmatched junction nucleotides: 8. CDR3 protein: CASSLRWDYLNEQFF. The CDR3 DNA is TGTGCCAGCAGCTTGAGATGGGACTACCTGAATGAGCAGTTCTTC.

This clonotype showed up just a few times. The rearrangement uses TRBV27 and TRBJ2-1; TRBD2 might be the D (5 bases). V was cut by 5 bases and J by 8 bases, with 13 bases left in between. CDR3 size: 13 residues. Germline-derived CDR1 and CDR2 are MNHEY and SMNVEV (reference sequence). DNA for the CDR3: TGTGCCAGCAGTCTACTAGGGTCCGATGAGCAGTTCTTC. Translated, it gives CASSLLGSDEQFF.

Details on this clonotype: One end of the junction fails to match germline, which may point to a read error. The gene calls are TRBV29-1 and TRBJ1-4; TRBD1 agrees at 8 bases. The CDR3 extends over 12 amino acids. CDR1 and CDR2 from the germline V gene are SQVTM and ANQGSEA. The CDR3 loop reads CSAWTGSEKPFF. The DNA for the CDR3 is TGCAGCGCTTGGACAGGGTCCGAAAAACCGTTTTTT.